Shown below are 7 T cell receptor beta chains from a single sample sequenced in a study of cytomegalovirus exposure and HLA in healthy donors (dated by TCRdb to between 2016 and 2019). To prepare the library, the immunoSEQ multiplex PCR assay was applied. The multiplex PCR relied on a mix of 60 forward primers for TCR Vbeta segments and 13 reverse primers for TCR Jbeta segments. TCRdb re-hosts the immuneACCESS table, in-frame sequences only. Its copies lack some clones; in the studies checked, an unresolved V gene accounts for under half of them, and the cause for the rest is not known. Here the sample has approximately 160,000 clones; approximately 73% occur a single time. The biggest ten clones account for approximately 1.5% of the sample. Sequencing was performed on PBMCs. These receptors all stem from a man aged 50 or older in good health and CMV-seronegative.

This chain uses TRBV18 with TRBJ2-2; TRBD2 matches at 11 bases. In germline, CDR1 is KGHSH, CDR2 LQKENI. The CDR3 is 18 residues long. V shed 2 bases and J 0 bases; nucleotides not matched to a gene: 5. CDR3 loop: CASSPWLAGGSNTGELFF. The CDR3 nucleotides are TGTGCCAGCTCACCATGGCTAGCGGGGGGCTCGAACACCGGGGAGCTGTTTTTT. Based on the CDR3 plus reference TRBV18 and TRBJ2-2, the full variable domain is NAGVMQNPRHLVRRRGQEARLRCSPMKGHSHVYWYRQLPEEGLKFMVYLQKENIIDESGMPKERFSAEFPKEGPSILRIQQVVRGDSAAYFCASSPWLAGGSNTGELFFGEGSRLTVL.

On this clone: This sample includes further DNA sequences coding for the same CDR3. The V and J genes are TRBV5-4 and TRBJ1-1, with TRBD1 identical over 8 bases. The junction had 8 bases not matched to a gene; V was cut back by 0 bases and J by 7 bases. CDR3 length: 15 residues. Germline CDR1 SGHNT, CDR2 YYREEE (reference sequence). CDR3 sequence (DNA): TGTGCCAGCAGCTTGGTACAGGGGGTCAGAGGTGAAGCTTTCTTT. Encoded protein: CASSLVQGVRGEAFF.

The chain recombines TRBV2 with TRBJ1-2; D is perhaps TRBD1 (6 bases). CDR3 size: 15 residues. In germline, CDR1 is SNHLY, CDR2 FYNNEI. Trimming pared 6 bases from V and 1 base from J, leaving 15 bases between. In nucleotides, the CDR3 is TGTGCCAGCAGCCCCTTGGGGGCAGGTAACTATGGCTACACCTTC. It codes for CASSPLGAGNYGYTF.

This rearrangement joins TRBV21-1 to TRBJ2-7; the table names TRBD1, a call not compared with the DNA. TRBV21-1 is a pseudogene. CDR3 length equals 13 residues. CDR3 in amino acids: CASSGDRGYEQYF. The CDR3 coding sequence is TGTGCCAGCAGCGGGGACAGGGGATACGAGCAGTACTTC.

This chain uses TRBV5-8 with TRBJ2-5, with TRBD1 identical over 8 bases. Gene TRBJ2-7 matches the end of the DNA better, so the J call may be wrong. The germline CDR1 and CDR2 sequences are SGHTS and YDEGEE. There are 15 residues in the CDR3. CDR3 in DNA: TGTGCCAGCAGCTCAAAGACAGGGGTCTCCTACGAGCAGTACTTC. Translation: CASSSKTGVSYEQYF.

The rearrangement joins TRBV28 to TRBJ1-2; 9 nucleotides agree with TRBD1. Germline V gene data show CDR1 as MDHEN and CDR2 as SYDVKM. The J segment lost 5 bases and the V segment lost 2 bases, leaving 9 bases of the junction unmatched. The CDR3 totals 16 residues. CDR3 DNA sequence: TGTGCCAGCAGTTTACGCTCTGGGACAGGGACTTATGGCTACACCTTC. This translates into CASSLRSGTGTYGYTF.

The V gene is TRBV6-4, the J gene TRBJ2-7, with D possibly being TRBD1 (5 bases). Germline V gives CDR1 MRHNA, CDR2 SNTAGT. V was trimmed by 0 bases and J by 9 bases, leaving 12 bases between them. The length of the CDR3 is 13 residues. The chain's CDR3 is CASSDSVDTGQYF. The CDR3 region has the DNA TGTGCCAGCAGTGACTCCGTCGATACAGGGCAGTACTTC.